These T cell receptor beta chains were read from a single sample in a study of shared clonotypes between healthy human individuals. The protocol was immunoSEQ multiplex PCR, while the TCRdb copy is restricted to in-frame clones and leaves out a portion. Of some 1.4 million clones in the sample, about 96% were seen once. Material for sequencing was naive CD4+ T cells sorted from blood. The receptors come from a man aged 25-45 years in good health. CDR3s include the opening cysteine and the closing phenylalanine or tryptophan. D genes are given only for firm matches. Rows may omit the clone size; those that give it use once, few, many or a size class.

v_gene	d_gene	abundance	j_gene	CDR3nt	CDR3aa
TRBV6-6	TRBD2	.	TRBJ2-7	TGTGCCAGCAGCAGCGGGAGTGGAAAGGAGCAGTACTTC	CASSSGSGKEQYF
TRBV7-9	.	.	TRBJ1-5	TGTGCCAGCAGCTCTGCGCATGAGGGTGAGGTTCAGCCCCAGCATTTT	CASSSAHEGEVQPQHF
TRBV5-4	.	.	TRBJ1-1	TGTGCCAGCAGCCCTCCTCTGGGGAACACTGAAGCTTTCTTT	CASSPPLGNTEAFF
TRBV7-7	.	.	TRBJ2-2	TGTGCTAGCAGCCAGCAGATTGGGCACACCGGGGAGCTGTTTTTT	CASSQQIGHTGELFF
TRBV6-1	.	once	TRBJ2-7	TGTGCCACCGGCCCCAACGGGCACGAGCAGTACTTC	CATGPNGHEQYF
TRBV5-1	.	.	TRBJ2-3	TGCGCCAGCAGCATACTAGGAAGCACAGATACGCAGTATTTT	CASSILGSTDTQYF
TRBV5-6	TRBD1	.	TRBJ1-1	TGTGCCAGCAGCCAATTCGACAGGGTAAGATCTGAAGCTTTCTTT	CASSQFDRVRSEAFF
TRBV6-1	.	once	TRBJ2-7	TGTGCCAGCAGTGAACGTGCGTTGAGCTCCTACGAGCAGTACTTC	CASSERALSSYEQYF
TRBV10-3	TRBD2	.	TRBJ2-5	TGTGCCATCAGTACCGGGAGGCTGGGGGAGAATGGCGGGAGCGGTGAGACCCAGTACTTC	CAISTGRLGENGGSGETQYF
TRBV21-1	.	.	TRBJ2-5	TGTGCCAGCAGCCCTCGGGACAGGGACCGGGAGGAGACCCAGTACTTC	CASSPRDRDREETQYF
TRBV7-2	TRBD2	few	TRBJ2-1	TGTGCCAGCAGCTCGAGACTAGCGGTACCCTACAATGAGCAGTTCTTC	CASSSRLAVPYNEQFF
TRBV18	TRBD2	.	TRBJ2-7	TGTGCCAGCTCACCAATTCCTAGCGGGAACGAGCAGTACTTC	CASSPIPSGNEQYF
TRBV7-2	TRBD1	.	TRBJ2-1	TGTGCCAGCAGCTTAGGGACAGGAAGCTCCTACAATGAGCAGTTCTTC	CASSLGTGSSYNEQFF
TRBV11-2	.	once	TRBJ2-1	TGTGCCAGCAGCTTAGATGGGACTCGCACCTACAATGAGCAGTTCTTC	CASSLDGTRTYNEQFF
TRBV10-1	TRBD1	.	TRBJ2-5	TGCGCCAGCAGTAAAACCGGGACAGGCGCGGAGACCCAGTACTTC	CASSKTGTGAETQYF
TRBV7-3	.	.	TRBJ2-7	TGTGCCAGCAGCCCCCTCGGGGGATTCAACACTTACGAGCAGTACTTC	CASSPLGGFNTYEQYF
TRBV11-2	.	.	TRBJ1-1	TGTGCCAGCAGCTTAGAAAGGAACACTGAAGCTTTCTTT	CASSLERNTEAFF
TRBV13	.	.	TRBJ2-7	TGTGCCAGCAGTCTCGGGTGGGGCTACGAGCAGTACTTC	CASSLGWGYEQYF
TRBV7-8	.	.	TRBJ1-3	TGTGCCAGCAGCTCCTACGGCGACTACTCTGGAAACACCATATATTTT	CASSSYGDYSGNTIYF
TRBV11-2	.	.	TRBJ1-4	TGTGCCAGCAGCTTACGGCAGGGCTGGAATGAAAAACTGTTTTTT	CASSLRQGWNEKLFF
TRBV10-1	.	.	TRBJ1-3	TGCGCCAGCAGTGATCCTCGGGGTCCCTCTGGAAACACCATATATTTT	CASSDPRGPSGNTIYF
TRBV28	TRBD1	.	TRBJ1-1	TGTGCCAGCAGTGTACATCCGGGACAGGGAACTTTCTTT	CASSVHPGQGTFF
TRBV28	TRBD1	.	TRBJ2-7	TGTGCCAGAATCCGACAGGGCCCGAGTCTGTGTTACGAGCAGTACTTC	CARIRQGPSLCYEQYF
TRBV29-1	.	.	TRBJ2-3	TGCAGCGTCGGACAGCTCACAGATACGCAGTATTTT	CSVGQLTDTQYF
TRBV10-1	.	.	TRBJ2-7	TGCGCCAGCAGTAGCGGACCGACCTACGAGCAGTACTTC	CASSSGPTYEQYF
TRBV5-1	.	few	TRBJ1-1	TGCGCCAGCAGCGACCGGGACACTAACACTGAAGCTTTCTTT	CASSDRDTNTEAFF
TRBV6-5	.	once	TRBJ2-1	TGTGCCAGCAGCTCGTCCGGGACAAATACAGATGAGCAGTTCTTC	CASSSSGTNTDEQFF
TRBV30	.	.	TRBJ1-1	TGTGCCTGGAGTGGGGGAATTGGCGCTGAAGCTTTCTTT	CAWSGGIGAEAFF
TRBV15	.	.	TRBJ1-2	TGTGCCACCAGCAGGACAGAAGCTAACTATGGCTACACCTTC	CATSRTEANYGYTF
TRBV28	.	once	TRBJ1-1	TGTGCCACCAGACTTGGACCAAGAATTAGGGACACTGAAGCTTTCTTT	CATRLGPRIRDTEAFF
TRBV4-1	.	once	TRBJ2-1	TGCGCCAGCAGCCAAGATCGCTCCGAGCGGCGGCAGTTCTTC	CASSQDRSERRQFF
TRBV5-1	.	.	TRBJ2-7	TGCGCCAGCAGGGTTCTGGACGAGCAGTACTTC	CASRVLDEQYF
TRBV25-1	.	.	TRBJ1-5	TGTGCCAGCAGACCACAGGGTAGCAATCAGCCCCAGCATTTT	CASRPQGSNQPQHF
TRBV6-1	TRBD1	once	TRBJ2-7	TGTGCCAGCAGTCCTGGACAGGGTGATGTGCGCGAGCAGTACTTC	CASSPGQGDVREQYF
TRBV7-9	.	.	TRBJ2-7	TGTGCCAGCAGCTTAACACATTCTTCCGCCTACGAGCAGTACTTC	CASSLTHSSAYEQYF
TRBV7-6	TRBD1	.	TRBJ1-1	TGTGCCAGCAGTCAATTCCGGGACAGGGGGCGGATGACTGAAGCTTTCTTT	CASSQFRDRGRMTEAFF
TRBV11-2	.	.	TRBJ2-1	TGTGCCAGCAGCTTAGATGAGGTCAATGAGCAGTTCTTC	CASSLDEVNEQFF
TRBV7-2	.	.	TRBJ1-1	TGTGCCAGCAGCTTAGTTGTAGGGAACACTGAAGCTTTCTTT	CASSLVVGNTEAFF
TRBV5-1	.	.	TRBJ1-1	TGCGCCAGCAGCCCGGACAGTTTGAACACTGAAGCTTTCTTT	CASSPDSLNTEAFF
TRBV25-1	TRBD1	.	TRBJ1-4	TGTGCCAGCAGCGCCTCCACAGGGGTCCGTGAAAAACTGTTTTTT	CASSASTGVREKLFF
TRBV6-1	.	.	TRBJ2-7	TGTGCCAGCAGTGATCTGGGGCAAAGGACCTACGAGCAGTACTTC	CASSDLGQRTYEQYF
TRBV5-1	TRBD2	.	TRBJ2-7	TGCGCCAGCCGTGACGGGGCGGGAGTCCTCTCCTACGAGCAGTACTTC	CASRDGAGVLSYEQYF
TRBV19	TRBD2	.	TRBJ2-5	TGTGCCAGTAGTCGGACTAGCGGTCGACGGGAGACCCAGTACTTC	CASSRTSGRRETQYF
TRBV6-6	.	.	TRBJ2-7	TGTGCCAGCAGACCTCTAACCACAGGGTACGAGCAGTACTTC	CASRPLTTGYEQYF
TRBV6-5	TRBD1	.	TRBJ2-7	TGTGCCAGCAGTTGGGACAGGACGGGAGTTTACGAGCAGTACTTC	CASSWDRTGVYEQYF
TRBV29-1	.	.	TRBJ2-7	TGCAGCGTTCAAAGATCTGGGGGTCCCGACGAGCAGTACTTC	CSVQRSGGPDEQYF
TRBV7-9	TRBD2	.	TRBJ2-1	TGTGCCAGCAGCCCGCGGACTAGCGGGAGCGGGGTAGGTGAGCAGTTCTTC	CASSPRTSGSGVGEQFF
TRBV28	TRBD1	.	TRBJ1-5	TGTGCCAGCAGTCCAAGAGGACAGGGCTACAATCAGCCCCAGCATTTT	CASSPRGQGYNQPQHF